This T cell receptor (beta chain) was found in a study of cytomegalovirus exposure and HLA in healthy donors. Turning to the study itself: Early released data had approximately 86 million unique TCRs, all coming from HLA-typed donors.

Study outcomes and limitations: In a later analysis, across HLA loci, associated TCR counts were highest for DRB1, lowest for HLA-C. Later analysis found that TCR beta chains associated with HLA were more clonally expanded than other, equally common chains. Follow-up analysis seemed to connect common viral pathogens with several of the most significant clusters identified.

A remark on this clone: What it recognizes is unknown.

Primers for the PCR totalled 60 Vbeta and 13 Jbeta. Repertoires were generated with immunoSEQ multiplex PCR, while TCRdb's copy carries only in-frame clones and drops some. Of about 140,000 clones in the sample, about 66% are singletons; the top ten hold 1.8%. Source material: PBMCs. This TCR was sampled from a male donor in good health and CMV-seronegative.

The CDR3 DNA reads TGTGCCAGCAGCCCAAGACAGGGTGATAGCAATCAGCCCCAGCATTTT. Amino acid sequence: CASSPRQGDSNQPQHF. J is TRBJ1-5 and V is TRBV7-8, with TRBD1 identical over 7 bases. This CDR3 has 16 amino acids. Trimming at V came to 5 bases and at J to 0 bases, leaving 7 bases not matched to a gene. Germline CDR1 and CDR2: SGHVS and FQNEAQ.